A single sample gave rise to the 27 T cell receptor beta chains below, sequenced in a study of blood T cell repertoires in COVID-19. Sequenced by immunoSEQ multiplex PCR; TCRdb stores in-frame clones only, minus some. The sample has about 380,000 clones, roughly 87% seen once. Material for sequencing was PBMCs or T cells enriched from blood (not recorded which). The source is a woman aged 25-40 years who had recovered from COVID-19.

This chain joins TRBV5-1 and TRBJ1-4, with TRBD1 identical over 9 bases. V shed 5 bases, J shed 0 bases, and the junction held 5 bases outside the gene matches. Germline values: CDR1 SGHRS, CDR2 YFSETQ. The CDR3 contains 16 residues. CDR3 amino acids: CASRRGQGATNEKLFF. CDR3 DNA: TGCGCCAGCAGACGGGGACAGGGAGCAACTAATGAAAAACTGTTTTTT.

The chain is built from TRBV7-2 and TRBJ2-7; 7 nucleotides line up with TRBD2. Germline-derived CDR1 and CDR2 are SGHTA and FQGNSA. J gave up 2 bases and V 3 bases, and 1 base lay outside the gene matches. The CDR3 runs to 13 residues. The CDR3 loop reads CASSFSGPYEQYF. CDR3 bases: TGTGCCAGCAGCTTTAGCGGGCCCTACGAGCAGTACTTC.

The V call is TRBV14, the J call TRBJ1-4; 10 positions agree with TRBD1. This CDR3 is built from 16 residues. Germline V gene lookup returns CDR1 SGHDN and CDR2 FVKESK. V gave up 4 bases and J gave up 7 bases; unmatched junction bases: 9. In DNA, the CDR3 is TGTGCCAGCAGCCGCCGCCTGACAGGGGGCGGTGAAAAACTGTTTTTT. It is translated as CASSRRLTGGGEKLFF.

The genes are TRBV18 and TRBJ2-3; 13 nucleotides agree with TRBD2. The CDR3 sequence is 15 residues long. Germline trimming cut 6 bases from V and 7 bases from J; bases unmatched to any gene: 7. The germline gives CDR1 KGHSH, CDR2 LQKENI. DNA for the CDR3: TGTGCCAGCTCCCTCACTAGCGGGGGGGCAAATACGCAGTATTTT. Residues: CASSLTSGGANTQYF.

CDR3 sequence reads: CASSVTGDTSYEQYF. DNA for the CDR3: TGTGCCAGCAGCGTAACAGGGGACACCTCCTACGAGCAGTACTTC. The rearrangement uses TRBV9 and TRBJ2-7; 7 nucleotides line up with TRBD1. J was trimmed by 0 bases and V by 1 base; bases with no gene match: 4. The CDR3 spans 15 residues. CDR1 is SGDLS, CDR2 YYNGEE, per germline.

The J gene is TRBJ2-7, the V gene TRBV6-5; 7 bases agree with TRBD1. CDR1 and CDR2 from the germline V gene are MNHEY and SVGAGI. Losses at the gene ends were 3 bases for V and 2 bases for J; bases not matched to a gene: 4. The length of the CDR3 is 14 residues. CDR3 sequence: CASSYYRGPYEQYF. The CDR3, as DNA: TGTGCCAGCAGTTATTACAGGGGTCCCTACGAGCAGTACTTC.

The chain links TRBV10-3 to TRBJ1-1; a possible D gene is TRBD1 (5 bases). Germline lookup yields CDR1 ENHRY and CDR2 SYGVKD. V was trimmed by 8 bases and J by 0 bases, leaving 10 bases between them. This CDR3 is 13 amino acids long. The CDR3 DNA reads TGTGCCATCGGACAAAACGTGAACACTGAAGCTTTCTTT. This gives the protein CAIGQNVNTEAFF.

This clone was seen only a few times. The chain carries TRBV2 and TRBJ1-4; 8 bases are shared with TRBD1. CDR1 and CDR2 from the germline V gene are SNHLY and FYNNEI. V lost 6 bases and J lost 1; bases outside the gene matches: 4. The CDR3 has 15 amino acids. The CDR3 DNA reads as TGTGCCAGCAGCGCCGGGACAGGAACTAATGAAAAACTGTTTTTT. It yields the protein CASSAGTGTNEKLFF.

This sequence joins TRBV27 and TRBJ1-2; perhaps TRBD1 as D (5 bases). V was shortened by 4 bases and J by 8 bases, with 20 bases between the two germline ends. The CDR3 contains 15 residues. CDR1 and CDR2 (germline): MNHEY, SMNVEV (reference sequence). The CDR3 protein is CASSYSKGARLGYTF. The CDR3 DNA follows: TGTGCCAGCAGTTATTCGAAAGGGGCTCGTTTAGGCTACACCTTC.

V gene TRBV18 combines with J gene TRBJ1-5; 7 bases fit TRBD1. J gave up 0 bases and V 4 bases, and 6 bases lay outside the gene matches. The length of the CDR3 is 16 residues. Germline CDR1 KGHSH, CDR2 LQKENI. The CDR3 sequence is CASSLGTVGSNQPQHF. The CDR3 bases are TGTGCCAGCTCACTCGGGACAGTGGGTAGCAATCAGCCCCAGCATTTT.

The CDR3 is CASSSLVTGANEKLFF. In DNA, the CDR3 is TGTGCCAGCAGCTCTCTGGTAACAGGGGCTAATGAAAAACTGTTTTTT. The V call is TRBV7-8, the J call TRBJ1-4, with 7 bases lining up with TRBD1. The germline V gene has CDR1 SGHVS and CDR2 FQNEAQ. The CDR3 is 16 residues long. Trimming took 4 bases from V and 3 from J; bases not matched to a gene: 8.

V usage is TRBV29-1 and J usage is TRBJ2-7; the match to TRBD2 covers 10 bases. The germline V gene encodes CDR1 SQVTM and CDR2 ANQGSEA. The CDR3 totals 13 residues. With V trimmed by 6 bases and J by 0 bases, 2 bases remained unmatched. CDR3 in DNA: TGCAGCGTCCTAGCGGGAGTCTCCTACGAGCAGTACTTC. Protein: CSVLAGVSYEQYF.

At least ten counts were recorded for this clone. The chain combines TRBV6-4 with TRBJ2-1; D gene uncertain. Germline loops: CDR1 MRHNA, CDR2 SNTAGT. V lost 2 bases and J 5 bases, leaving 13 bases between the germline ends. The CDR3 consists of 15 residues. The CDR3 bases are TGTGCCAGCAGTGACAGTCTAGAAGGAGACAATGAGCAGTTCTTC. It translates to CASSDSLEGDNEQFF.

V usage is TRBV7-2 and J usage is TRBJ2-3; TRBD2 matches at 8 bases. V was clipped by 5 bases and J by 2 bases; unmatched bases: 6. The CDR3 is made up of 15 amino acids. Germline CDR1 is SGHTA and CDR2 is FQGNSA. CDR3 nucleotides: TGTGCCAGCAGCGTTAGCGGGGTGCCCACAGATACGCAGTATTTT. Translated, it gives CASSVSGVPTDTQYF. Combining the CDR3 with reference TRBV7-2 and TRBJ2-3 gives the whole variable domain GAGVSQSPSNKVTEKGKDVELRCDPISGHTALYWYRQSLGQGLEFLIYFQGNSAPDKSGLPSDRFSAERTGGSVSTLTIQRTQQEDSAVYLCASSVSGVPTDTQYFGPGTRLTVL.

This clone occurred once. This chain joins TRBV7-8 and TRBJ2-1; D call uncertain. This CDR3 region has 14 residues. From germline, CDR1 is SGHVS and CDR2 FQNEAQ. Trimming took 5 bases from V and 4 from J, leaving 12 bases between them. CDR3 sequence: CASSHRGPYNEQFF. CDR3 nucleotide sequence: TGTGCCAGCAGCCATCGTGGGCCTTACAATGAGCAGTTCTTC.

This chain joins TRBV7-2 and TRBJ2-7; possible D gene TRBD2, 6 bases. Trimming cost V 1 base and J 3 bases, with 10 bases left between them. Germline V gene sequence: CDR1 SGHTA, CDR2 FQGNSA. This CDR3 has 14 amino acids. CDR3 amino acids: CASSLGGDGYEQYF. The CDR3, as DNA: TGTGCCAGCAGCTTAGGGGGGGACGGCTACGAGCAGTACTTC.

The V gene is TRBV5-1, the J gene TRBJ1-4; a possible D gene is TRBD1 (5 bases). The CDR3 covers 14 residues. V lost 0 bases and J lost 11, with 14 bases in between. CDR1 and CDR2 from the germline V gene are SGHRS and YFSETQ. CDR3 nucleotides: TGCGCCAGCAGCTTGGAAGGGGTTTTCGGGAAACTGTTTTTT. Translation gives CASSLEGVFGKLFF.

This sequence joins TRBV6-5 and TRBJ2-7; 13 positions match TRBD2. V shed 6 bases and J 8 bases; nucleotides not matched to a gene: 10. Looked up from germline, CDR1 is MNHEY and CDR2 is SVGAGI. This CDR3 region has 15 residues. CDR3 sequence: CASRARGLAGYKQYF. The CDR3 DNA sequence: TGTGCCAGCAGAGCCAGGGGACTAGCGGGGTACAAGCAGTACTTC.

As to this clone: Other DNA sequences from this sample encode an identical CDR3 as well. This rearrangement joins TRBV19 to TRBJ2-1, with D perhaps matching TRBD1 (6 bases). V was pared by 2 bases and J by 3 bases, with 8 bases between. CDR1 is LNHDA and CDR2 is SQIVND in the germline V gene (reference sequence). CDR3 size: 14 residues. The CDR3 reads CASSISDSYNEQFF. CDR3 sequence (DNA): TGTGCCAGTAGTATATCGGACAGCTACAATGAGCAGTTCTTC.

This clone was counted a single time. The CDR3 protein is CASGLALGDRISYEQYF. DNA of the CDR3: TGTGCTAGTGGTTTGGCCTTAGGGGACAGGATCTCCTACGAGCAGTACTTC. The rearrangement uses TRBV12-5 and TRBJ2-7, with 8 bases lining up with TRBD1. Germline assignment: CDR1 LGHNT and CDR2 FRNRAP. CDR3 length: 17 amino acids. Losses at the gene ends were 1 base for V and 0 bases for J; bases not matched to a gene: 8.

In DNA form, the CDR3 reads TGTGCCAGCAGGCGAAGAGACACTGAAGCTTTCTTT. Protein: CASRRRDTEAFF. This chain links TRBV6-5 with TRBJ1-1; D not certain. CDR1 and CDR2 from the germline V gene are MNHEY and SVGAGI. The CDR3 has 12 amino acids. Trimming took off 6 bases at V and 3 bases at J, with 8 bases between the two ends.

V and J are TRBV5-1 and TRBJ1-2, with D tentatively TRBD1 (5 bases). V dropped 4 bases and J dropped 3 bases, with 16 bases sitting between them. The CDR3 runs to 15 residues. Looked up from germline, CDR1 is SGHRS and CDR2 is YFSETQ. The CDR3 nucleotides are TGCGCCAGCAGCCCAAACCCCGGGACTGACTATGGCTACACCTTC. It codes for CASSPNPGTDYGYTF.

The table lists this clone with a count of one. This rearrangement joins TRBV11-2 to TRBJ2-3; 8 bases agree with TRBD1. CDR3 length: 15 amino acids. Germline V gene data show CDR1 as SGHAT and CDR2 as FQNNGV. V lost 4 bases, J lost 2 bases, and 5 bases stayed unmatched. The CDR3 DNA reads TGTGCCAGCAGCTCGACAGGGGCGATCACAGATACGCAGTATTTT. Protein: CASSSTGAITDTQYF.

CDR3 nucleotides: TGTGCCACCAGTGATTACGAGGGATACTACACCTTC. It translates to CATSDYEGYYTF. The rearrangement joins TRBV24-1 to TRBJ1-2; unclear D gene. CDR3 length: 12 amino acids. Germline CDR1 reads KGHDR; CDR2 reads SFDVKD. The ends were cut back, 2 bases at V and 10 bases at J, with 10 bases in the middle.

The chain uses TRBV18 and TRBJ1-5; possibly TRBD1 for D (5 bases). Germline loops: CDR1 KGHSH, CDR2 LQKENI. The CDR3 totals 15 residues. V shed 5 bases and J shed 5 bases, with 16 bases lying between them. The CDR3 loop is CASSSDSNRHQPQHF. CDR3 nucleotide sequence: TGTGCCAGCTCATCCGACAGTAATCGACATCAGCCCCAGCATTTT.

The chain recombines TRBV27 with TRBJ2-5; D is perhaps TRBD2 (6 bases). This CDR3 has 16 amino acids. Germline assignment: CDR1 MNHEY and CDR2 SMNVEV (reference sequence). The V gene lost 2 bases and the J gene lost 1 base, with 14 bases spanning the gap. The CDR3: CASSLRRESGQETQYF. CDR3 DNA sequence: TGTGCCAGCAGTTTAAGGAGGGAGTCGGGCCAAGAGACCCAGTACTTC.

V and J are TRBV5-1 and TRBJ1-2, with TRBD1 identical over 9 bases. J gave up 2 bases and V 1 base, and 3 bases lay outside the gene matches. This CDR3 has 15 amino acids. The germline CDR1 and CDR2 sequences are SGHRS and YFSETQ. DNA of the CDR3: TGCGCCAGCAGCTTGATTGGACAGGGGAACTATGGCTACACCTTC. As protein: CASSLIGQGNYGYTF.